This T cell receptor (beta chain) was recorded in a study of T-cell reconstitution after alpha-beta-depleted transplantation in children (dated by TCRdb to 2016 to 2018). Study-wide context: T-cell immune reconstitution after TCRalphabeta/CD19-depleted allogeneic hematopoietic cell transplantation in children was quantitatively tracked in the study by means of TCR repertoire profiling.

Note on this clonotype: Its antigen is not yet known. The input lacks base qualities; no much larger clone sits a single base away.

The germline V end is reduced by 4 bases and the J end by 10 bases; junction bases left unmatched: 4. The CDR3 runs 12 amino acids, cysteine and phenylalanine included. The entry retains the CDR3 DNA only, 36 bases that are in frame from base 1. Reading the germline V gene gives CDR1 SGHRS and CDR2 YFSETQ. The library was produced with PCR. Sequencing was performed on an Illumina HiSeq 2500. TCR libraries were prepared with molecular barcoding, using unique molecular identifiers to normalize TCRbeta repertoire quantification. TCRdb handled the public reads itself, with Q25 trimming in fastp and clone calling in MiXCR, and kept productive beta chains. Each record represents a unique CDR3 protein, reported with the most common genes and DNA among its rows. The sample profile shows about 610,000 distinct CDR3 sequences; about 11% of them were found once. The leading ten clones occupy roughly 3.9% of the sample.

The sample was PBMCs from the stem cell graft donor, taken from the stem cell graft. This sequence uses TRBV5-1 and TRBJ2-3, and 9 junction bases match TRBD2. The sequence was collected from a human donor who donated a stem cell graft to a child with acute myeloid leukemia. The CDR3 reads as follows: CASSPGTSPQYF. The base sequence is TGCGCCAGCAGCCCTGGGACTAGCCCGCAGTATTTT.